This T cell receptor beta chain comes out of a study of blood T cells in healthy people across ages. Through a sample-barcoded 5' primer and a J-beta primer mix, a second PCR was run for roughly 7 to 11 cycles. Each of the cDNA molecules was tagged by a template-switch adaptor with 12 random nucleotides. One entry per CDR3 protein, called by TCRdb with MiXCR from the 5' RACE reads. The table has hundreds of thousands of distinct CDR3 sequences, 60% to 80% seen once. Whole-study findings and limits: TCR beta diversity, measured per million T cells, fell in a roughly linear way with age. CMV status of donors was not determined, possibly confounding expanded clonotype changes.

Of note for this clonotype: No antigen is known for it.

The CDR3 totals 13 residues. The V end lost 3 bases, the J end lost 1 base, and 9 bases lay between the germline ends. The germline V gene has CDR1 SQVTM and CDR2 ANQGSEA. Sample: blood. This clonotype was sampled from a man aged 25-45 years in good health. The chain recombines TRBV29-1 with TRBJ1-1; D unresolved. In DNA, the CDR3 is TGCAGCGTTGACCGGCCCGAGAACACTGAAGCTTTCTTT. Its translation is CSVDRPENTEAFF.